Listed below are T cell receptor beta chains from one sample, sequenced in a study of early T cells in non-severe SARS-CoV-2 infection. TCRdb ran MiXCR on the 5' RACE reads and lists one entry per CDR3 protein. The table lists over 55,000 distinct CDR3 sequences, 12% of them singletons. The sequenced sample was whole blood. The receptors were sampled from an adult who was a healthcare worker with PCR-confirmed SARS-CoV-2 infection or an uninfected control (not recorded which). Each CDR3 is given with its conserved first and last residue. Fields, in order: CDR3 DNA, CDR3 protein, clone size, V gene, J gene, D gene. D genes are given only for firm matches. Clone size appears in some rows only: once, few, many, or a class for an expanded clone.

TGTGCCAGCAGTTTCGGGGGTCGGGGATATGGAAACACCATATATTTT	CASSFGGRGYGNTIYF	-	TRBV12-3/TRBV12-4	TRBJ1-3	-
TGTGCCAGCAGCCAATCGGACAGGTTGGCTGTCGAGGGGCAGTTCTTC	CASSQSDRLAVEGQFF	many	TRBV3-1	TRBJ2-1	TRBD1
TGTGCCAGCAGCTTTACCCCGGCGAACACTGAAGCTTTCTTT	CASSFTPANTEAFF	few	TRBV7-2	TRBJ1-1	-
TGTGCCAGCAGCCCGCGGATGGGCACCGGGGAGCTGTTTTTT	CASSPRMGTGELFF	many	TRBV7-2	TRBJ2-2	-
TGTGCCAGTAGTATAAGGGAACTTCCCAGCTCCTACAATGAGCAGTTCTTC	CASSIRELPSSYNEQFF	many	TRBV19	TRBJ2-1	-
TGCAGCGTTCCGACTCAGGGAAGATATGGCTACACCTTC	CSVPTQGRYGYTF	once	TRBV29-1	TRBJ1-2	-
TGCAGTGCTAGACCGCAGGGTTATGGCTACACCTTC	CSARPQGYGYTF	many	TRBV20-1	TRBJ1-2	-
TGTGCCAGCAGGCTGACAGAAGAGGCTGAAGCTTTCTTT	CASRLTEEAEAFF	many	TRBV12-3/TRBV12-4	TRBJ1-1	-
TGTGCCAGCAGCTCCATAAGTCAGGGAGTTGCTGAAGCTTTCTTT	CASSSISQGVAEAFF	many	TRBV5-5	TRBJ1-1	-
TGTGCCAGCAGCTCGCGGGAGGGCCTGGCCTCTGAGCAGTTCTTC	CASSSREGLASEQFF	many	TRBV5-4	TRBJ2-1	TRBD2
TGTGCCAGCAGTTACTCAGAAGCTAACTATGGCTACACCTTC	CASSYSEANYGYTF	-	TRBV6-6	TRBJ1-2	-
TGTGCCAGCAGCTTGACGCGGGCCGAAGAGACCCAGTACTTC	CASSLTRAEETQYF	many	TRBV7-9	TRBJ2-5	-
TGCAGCGTTGCCAAGGACAACTATGGCTACACCTTC	CSVAKDNYGYTF	many	TRBV29-1	TRBJ1-2	-
TGTGCCAGCAGTTCGGGACAGGGATTTAGCGGGACCTACAATGAGCAGTTCTTC	CASSSGQGFSGTYNEQFF	many	TRBV25-1	TRBJ2-1	-
TGTGCCAGCAGTCAATCGACAGGGATTGAAGCTTTCTTT	CASSQSTGIEAFF	many	TRBV28	TRBJ1-1	TRBD1
TGCAGTGCTAGAGATCGGCCACTTAGTAAGAAACGGCCCCAGCATTTT	CSARDRPLSKKRPQHF	many	TRBV20-1	TRBJ1-5	-
TGCAGCGTTCAGGGGGCAGGAGATACGCAGTATTTT	CSVQGAGDTQYF	-	TRBV29-1	TRBJ2-3	TRBD1
TGCAGCGTTGGAGATCTCCCGGGACAGGGTAGTAATCAGCCCCAGCATTTT	CSVGDLPGQGSNQPQHF	-	TRBV29-1	TRBJ1-5	TRBD1
TGTGCCAGCAGAACGGACAGCTCCTCGCGGGAGACCCAGTACTTC	CASRTDSSSRETQYF	few	TRBV5-5	TRBJ2-5	-
TGTGCCAGCAGTTTATTGGGCAATCAGCCCCAGCATTTT	CASSLLGNQPQHF	few	TRBV27	TRBJ1-5	-
TGTGCCAGCAGCCCAATTCGGACTAGTTCTTACGAGCAGTACTTC	CASSPIRTSSYEQYF	many	TRBV7-2	TRBJ2-7	TRBD2
TGTGCCAGCAGTCGTCTAGCGGACCTGGGTACAGATACGCAGTATTTT	CASSRLADLGTDTQYF	few	TRBV6-2/TRBV6-3	TRBJ2-3	TRBD2
TGTGCCAGCAGTCCCGAAGCGAGGGGGCACTACGAGCAGTACTTC	CASSPEARGHYEQYF	-	TRBV12-3/TRBV12-4	TRBJ2-7	TRBD1
TGTGCCAGCAGCCGGGACAGGACCTCTGGAAACACCATATATTTT	CASSRDRTSGNTIYF	-	TRBV4-2	TRBJ1-3	TRBD1
TGTGCCAGCAGCCAAATAGAGGACACTGAAGCTTTCTTT	CASSQIEDTEAFF	many	TRBV28	TRBJ1-1	-
TGTGCCAGCAGGGTCGGGACAGGCCATGGGTACGAGCAGTACTTC	CASRVGTGHGYEQYF	few	TRBV12-3/TRBV12-4	TRBJ2-7	TRBD1
TGTGCCAGCAGCCCTCCGGTCAGGCCACCTCGGTCCATTCAGTACTTC	CASSPPVRPPRSIQYF	many	TRBV11-2	TRBJ2-4	-
TGTGCCAGCAGCTTGTACGGGGCCGGGGAGCTGTTTTTT	CASSLYGAGELFF	many	TRBV5-4	TRBJ2-2	-
TGTGCCAGCAGTTGGGAGACTAGCGGGAGGGACGGCGATACGCAGTATTTT	CASSWETSGRDGDTQYF	many	TRBV6-2/TRBV6-3	TRBJ2-3	TRBD2
TGTGCCAGCAGTTACACGTCTTCCGGGACTTCCACTCGGAACACCGGGGAGCTGTTTTTT	CASSYTSSGTSTRNTGELFF	many	TRBV6-2/TRBV6-3	TRBJ2-2	-
TGTGCCAGCAGCTTAGATGAAGATAGCAATCAGCCCCAGCATTTT	CASSLDEDSNQPQHF	many	TRBV7-9	TRBJ1-5	-
TGCAGCATCCAGAGTCAGGGGAACGAGCAGTACTTC	CSIQSQGNEQYF	many	TRBV29-1	TRBJ2-7	-
TGCAGCGTTGCAGGGGGGACCGGGGAGCTGTTTTTT	CSVAGGTGELFF	few	TRBV29-1	TRBJ2-2	-